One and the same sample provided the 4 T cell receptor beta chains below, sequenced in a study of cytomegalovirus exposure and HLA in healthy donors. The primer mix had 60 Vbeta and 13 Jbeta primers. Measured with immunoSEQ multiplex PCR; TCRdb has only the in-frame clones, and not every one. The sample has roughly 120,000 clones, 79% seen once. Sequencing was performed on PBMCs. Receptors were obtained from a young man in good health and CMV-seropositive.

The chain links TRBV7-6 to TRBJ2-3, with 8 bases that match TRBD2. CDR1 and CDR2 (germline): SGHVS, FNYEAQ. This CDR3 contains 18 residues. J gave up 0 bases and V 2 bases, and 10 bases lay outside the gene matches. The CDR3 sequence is CASSLTAEAGVSTDTQYF. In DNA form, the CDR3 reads TGTGCCAGCAGCTTAACGGCGGAAGCGGGAGTAAGCACAGATACGCAGTATTTT. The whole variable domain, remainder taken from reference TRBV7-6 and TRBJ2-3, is GAGVSQSPRYKVTKRGQDVALRCDPISGHVSLYWYRQALGQGPEFLTYFNYEAQQDKSGLPNDRFSAERPEGSISTLTIQRTEQRDSAMYRCASSLTAEAGVSTDTQYFGPGTRLTVL.

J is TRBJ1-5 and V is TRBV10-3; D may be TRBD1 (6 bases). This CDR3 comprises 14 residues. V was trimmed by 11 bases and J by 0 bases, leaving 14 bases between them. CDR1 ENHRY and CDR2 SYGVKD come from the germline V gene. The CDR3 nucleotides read TGTGCCTCCGCCGGGACAAATAGCAATCAGCCCCAGCATTTT. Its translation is CASAGTNSNQPQHF.

CDR3 DNA: TGCAGCGCCGGGCCGCGGGGCGCCTACGAGCAGTACTTC. As protein: CSAGPRGAYEQYF. This chain joins TRBV29-1 and TRBJ2-7, with D tentatively TRBD2 (6 bases). Germline CDR1 is SQVTM and CDR2 is ANQGSEA. This CDR3 has 13 residues. V was trimmed by 7 bases and J by 2 bases, leaving 15 bases between them.

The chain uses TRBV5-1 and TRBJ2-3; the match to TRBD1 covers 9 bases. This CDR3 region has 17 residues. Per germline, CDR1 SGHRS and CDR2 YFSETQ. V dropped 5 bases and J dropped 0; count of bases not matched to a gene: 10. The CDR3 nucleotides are TGCGCCAGCAGACAGGGACAGGGATTAACTAGCACAGATACGCAGTATTTT. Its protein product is CASRQGQGLTSTDTQYF. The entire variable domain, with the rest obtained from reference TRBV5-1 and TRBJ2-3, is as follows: KAGVTQTPRYLIKTRGQQVTLSCSPISGHRSVSWYQQTPGQGLQFLFEYFSETQRNKGNFPGRFSGRQFSNSRSEMNVSTLELGDSALYLCASRQGQGLTSTDTQYFGPGTRLTVL.